This TCR beta chain was recorded in a study of blood T cells in healthy people across ages. This CDR3 is 14 amino acids long. The ends were cut back, 0 bases at V and 4 bases at J, with 9 bases in the middle. Germline lookup yields CDR1 LGHDT and CDR2 YNNKEL (reference sequence). A second about 7 to 11 cycle PCR used barcoded and J-beta primers. TCRdb re-called the 5' RACE reads with MiXCR, one entry per CDR3 protein. Seen here are 250,000 to 300,000 distinct CDR3 sequences, 25% to 30% observed once, and the top ten hold 25% to 30%. Sequences were obtained from blood. The chain couples TRBV3-1 to TRBJ1-2, with D unclear. The TCR was taken from a woman in her 70s in good health. The CDR3 loop is CASSQEGQSYGYTF. CDR3 bases: TGTGCCAGCAGCCAAGAAGGGCAGAGCTATGGCTACACCTTC.